These 16 T cell receptor beta chains originate from one sample sequenced in a study of CD8 T cells in Susac syndrome. Random hexamers were used to reverse transcribe an amount of roughly 0.45 to 1 ug RNA. One entry per CDR3 protein, called by TCRdb with MiXCR from the immunoSEQ multiplex PCR reads. The sample lists 240,000 or so distinct CDR3 sequences; 90% to 97% were seen once. The specimen was CD4+ T cells from PBMCs. These TCRs come from a human donor with Susac syndrome.

This chain uses TRBV5-1 with TRBJ2-2, with 8 bases identical to TRBD1. This CDR3 contains 16 residues. Germline CDR1 SGHRS, CDR2 YFSETQ. J lost 4 bases, V lost 1 base, and 6 bases had no gene match. In nucleotides, the CDR3 is TGCGCCAGCAGCTTGTTTGGACAGGGTTTCACCGGGGAGCTGTTTTTT. Its protein is CASSLFGQGFTGELFF.

The chain couples TRBV30 to TRBJ1-1, with a possible D match to TRBD1 (6 bases). The CDR3 totals 14 residues. Trimming removed 5 bases from V and 4 bases from J, with 17 bases in between. Germline V lookup: CDR1 GTSNPN, CDR2 SVGIG (reference sequence). The CDR3 loop reads CAWGGRSGVTEAFF. CDR3 coding DNA: TGTGCCTGGGGGGGCAGGTCGGGCGTCACTGAAGCTTTCTTT. Drawing the rest from reference TRBV30 and TRBJ1-1, the complete variable domain is SQTIHQWPATLVQPVGSPLSLECTVEGTSNPNLYWYRQAAGRGLQLLFYSVGIGQISSEVPQNLSASRPQDRQFILSSKKLLLSDSGFYLCAWGGRSGVTEAFFGQGTRLTVV.

V usage is TRBV27 and J usage is TRBJ2-1; TRBD2 might be the D (6 bases). V lost 2 bases and J 12 bases, leaving 8 bases between the germline ends. The CDR3 runs to 11 residues. The germline V gene encodes CDR1 MNHEY and CDR2 SMNVEV (reference sequence). DNA of the CDR3: TGTGCCAGCAGTTTAGGGGGAGGGCAGTTCTTC. Translated: CASSLGGGQFF.

V usage is TRBV7-9 and J usage is TRBJ2-7; 9 nucleotides line up with TRBD2. Germline assignment: CDR1 SEHNR and CDR2 FQNEAQ (reference sequence). After removal of 2 bases from V and 2 bases from J, the junction contained 13 bases not matched to a gene. CDR3 length: 18 amino acids. The CDR3: CASSLLFFLREGPYEQYF. DNA of the CDR3: TGTGCCAGCAGCTTACTCTTCTTTTTGCGGGAGGGCCCCTACGAGCAGTACTTC.

The J gene is TRBJ1-4, the V gene TRBV3-1; 7 nucleotides align to TRBD1. Germline V CDR1 and CDR2: LGHDT, YNNKEL (reference sequence). With V trimmed by 2 bases and J by 7 bases, 10 bases remained unmatched. The CDR3 spans 16 residues. The CDR3 protein is CASSQQTGTVREKLFF. In DNA, the CDR3 is TGTGCCAGCAGCCAACAAACCGGGACAGTTCGTGAAAAACTGTTTTTT.

This chain uses TRBV20-1 with TRBJ1-1; D not resolved. Trimming removed 0 bases from V and 0 bases from J, with 11 bases in between. The CDR3 extends over 15 amino acids. Germline-derived CDR1 and CDR2 are DFQATT and SNEGSKA (reference sequence). In DNA, the CDR3 is TGCAGTGCTAGAGATTCGGCAAGGGTGAACACTGAAGCTTTCTTT. This translates into CSARDSARVNTEAFF.

The genes are TRBV3-1 and TRBJ2-5; 12 bases match TRBD2. CDR1 is LGHDT, CDR2 YNNKEL, per germline (reference sequence). V lost 6 bases and J lost 5; bases outside the gene matches: 4. The CDR3 consists of 14 residues. The CDR3 DNA follows: TGTGCCAGCAGATCGGGACTAGCGGGTGAGACCCAGTACTTC. Translation gives CASRSGLAGETQYF.

The chain combines TRBV14 with TRBJ1-2; D not resolved. V gave up 7 bases and J gave up 4 bases, with 13 bases separating them. Germline V gene lookup returns CDR1 SGHDN and CDR2 FVKESK. The CDR3 covers 13 residues. The CDR3 region is CASTRTTPYGYTF. The CDR3 nucleotides read TGTGCCAGCACCCGAACAACTCCCTATGGCTACACCTTC.

The CDR3 region is CSVEIGIGETQYF. In DNA, the CDR3 is TGCAGCGTTGAGATAGGGATCGGAGAGACCCAGTACTTC. The gene calls are TRBV29-1 and TRBJ2-5; D is unresolved. The germline CDR1 and CDR2 sequences are SQVTM and ANQGSEA. V lost 3 bases, J lost 4 bases, and 12 bases lay in between. The CDR3 runs to 13 residues.

The rearrangement uses TRBV12-3 or TRBV12-4 and TRBJ1-2; D is undetermined. The V and J ends lost 6 bases and 7 bases respectively, with 18 bases between them. The CDR3 runs 14 residues. The CDR3 sequence: CASSDPPGARGYTF. The CDR3 coding sequence is TGTGCCAGCAGCGATCCCCCGGGAGCACGTGGCTACACCTTC.

J is TRBJ1-2 and V is TRBV30; no reliable D call. With 4 bases removed from V and 2 bases from J, the gap between germline ends came to 11 bases. Germline CDR1 reads GTSNPN; CDR2 reads SVGIG (reference sequence). There are 13 residues in the CDR3. CDR3 in amino acids: CAWNSAGNYGYTF. DNA of the CDR3: TGTGCCTGGAACTCCGCGGGGAACTATGGCTACACCTTC.

The gene calls are TRBV29-1 and TRBJ1-5; D perhaps matches TRBD1 (6 bases). Trimming pared 7 bases from V and 7 bases from J, leaving 14 bases between. Germline V lookup: CDR1 SQVTM, CDR2 ANQGSEA. The CDR3 is made up of 12 amino acids. CDR3 in amino acids: CSAHREKQPQHF. CDR3 coding DNA: TGCAGCGCCCACAGGGAAAAGCAGCCCCAGCATTTT.

DNA for the CDR3: TGCGCCAGCAGCCAAGTCACAGGGGGCTTCGGGGAGCTGTTTTTT. Protein sequence: CASSQVTGGFGELFF. This chain links TRBV4-1 with TRBJ2-2; 9 bases fit TRBD1. The CDR3 loop spans 15 amino acids. V lost 1 base, J lost 7 bases, and 4 bases stayed unmatched. CDR1 is MGHRA and CDR2 is YSYEKL in the germline V gene.

The chain has TRBV7-8 and TRBJ2-1; TRBD1 might be the D (5 bases). Germline-derived CDR1 and CDR2 are SGHVS and FQNEAQ. This CDR3 spans 16 amino acids. V was clipped by 9 bases and J by 0 bases, with 18 bases between them. For the CDR3, the DNA is TGTGCCAGTCTGGGGCGGCGAAACAGCTCCTACAATGAGCAGTTCTTC. This gives the protein CASLGRRNSSYNEQFF.

This clonotype came up once. The chain employs TRBV12-3 or TRBV12-4 and TRBJ1-4, with 9 bases aligning to TRBD1. The CDR3 runs to 17 residues. The ends lost 4 bases at V and 8 bases at J; junction bases unmatched: 14. The CDR3 nucleotides read TGTGCCAGCAGTTCCGAGCCCGGGGGGACAGGGAAAGAAAAACTGTTTTTT. Translation gives CASSSEPGGTGKEKLFF.

The V and J genes are TRBV5-1 and TRBJ2-7; D remains ambiguous. Deletions cut 4 bases from V and 2 bases from J, with 10 bases between. This CDR3 is 13 amino acids long. Germline CDR1 is SGHRS and CDR2 is YFSETQ. The CDR3 DNA follows: TGCGCCAGCAGCAATCTAGGGACCTACGAGCAGTACTTC. Residues: CASSNLGTYEQYF.